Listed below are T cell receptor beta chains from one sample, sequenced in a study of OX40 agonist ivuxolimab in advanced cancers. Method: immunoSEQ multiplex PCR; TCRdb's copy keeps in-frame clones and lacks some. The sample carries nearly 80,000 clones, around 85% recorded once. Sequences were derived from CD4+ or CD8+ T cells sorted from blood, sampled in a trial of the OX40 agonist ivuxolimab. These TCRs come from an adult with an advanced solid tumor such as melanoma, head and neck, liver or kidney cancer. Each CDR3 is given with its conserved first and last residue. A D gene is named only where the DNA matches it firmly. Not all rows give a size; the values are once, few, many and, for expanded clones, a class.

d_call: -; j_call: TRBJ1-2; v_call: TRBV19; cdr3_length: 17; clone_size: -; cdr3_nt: TGTGCCAGTAGTATGGGTGCGTCAGAGAGACCTCGGAGTGGCTACACCTTC; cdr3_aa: CASSMGASERPRSGYTF
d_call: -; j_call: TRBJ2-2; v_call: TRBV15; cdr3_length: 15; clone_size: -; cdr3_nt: TGTGCCACCAGCAGACCGGTCCGGGGCACCGGGGAGCTGTTTTTT; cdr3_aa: CATSRPVRGTGELFF
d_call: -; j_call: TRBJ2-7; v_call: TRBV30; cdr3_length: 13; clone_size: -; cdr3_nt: TGTGCCTGGAGTATACAGGCCCCCGGCGAGCAGTACTTC; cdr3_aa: CAWSIQAPGEQYF
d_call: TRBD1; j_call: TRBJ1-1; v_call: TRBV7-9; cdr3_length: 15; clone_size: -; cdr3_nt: TGTGCCAGCAGCTTAGAGGGACAGCTAGGGACTGAAGCTTTCTTT; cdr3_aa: CASSLEGQLGTEAFF
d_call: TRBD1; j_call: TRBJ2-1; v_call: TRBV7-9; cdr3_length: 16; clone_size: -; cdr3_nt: TGTGCCAGCAGCTTCACCGGGACAGGGCCCTACAATGAGCAGTTCTTC; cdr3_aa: CASSFTGTGPYNEQFF
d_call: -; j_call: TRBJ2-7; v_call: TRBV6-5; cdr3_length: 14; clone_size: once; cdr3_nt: TGTGCCAGCAGTTACGGCCGGGCCTCCTACGAGCAGTACTTC; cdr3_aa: CASSYGRASYEQYF
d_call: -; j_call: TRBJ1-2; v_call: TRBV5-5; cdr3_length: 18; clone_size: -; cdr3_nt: TGTGCCAGCAGACCTCCGGTTATGCAGGGCGAAGGGAACTATGGCTACACCTTC; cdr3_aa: CASRPPVMQGEGNYGYTF
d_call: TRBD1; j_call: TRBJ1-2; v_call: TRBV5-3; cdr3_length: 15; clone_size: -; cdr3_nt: TGTGCCAGAAGTCCTACCGGGACAGGGCCCTATGGCTACACCTTC; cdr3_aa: CARSPTGTGPYGYTF
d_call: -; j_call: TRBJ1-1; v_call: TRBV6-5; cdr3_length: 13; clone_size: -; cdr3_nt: TGTGCCAGCAGTTACTCCGATGAAAATGAAGCTTTCTTT; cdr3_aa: CASSYSDENEAFF
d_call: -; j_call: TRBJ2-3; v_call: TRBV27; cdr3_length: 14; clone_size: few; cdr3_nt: TGTGCCAGTTCATCCGGGTACGTCACAGATACGCAGTATTTT; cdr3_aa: CASSSGYVTDTQYF
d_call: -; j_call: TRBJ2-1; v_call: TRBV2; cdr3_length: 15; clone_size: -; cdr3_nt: TGTGCCAGCAGTGGTCTGGTAGCGCCTTCGAATGAGCAGTTCTTC; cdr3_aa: CASSGLVAPSNEQFF
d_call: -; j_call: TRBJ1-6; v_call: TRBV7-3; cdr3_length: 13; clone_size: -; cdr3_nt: TGTGCCAGCAGCCCTACAGAAAATTCACCCCTCCACTTT; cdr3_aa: CASSPTENSPLHF
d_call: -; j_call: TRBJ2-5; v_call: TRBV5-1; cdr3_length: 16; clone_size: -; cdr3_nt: TGCGCCAGCAGCCCTGACCTGGCCCGTAGCGTAGAGACCCAGTACTTC; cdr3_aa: CASSPDLARSVETQYF
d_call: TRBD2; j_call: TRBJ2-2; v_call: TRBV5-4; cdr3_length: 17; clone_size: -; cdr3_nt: TGTGCCAGCAGCTTAATCTGGGAGGGCCGCAGCACCGGGGAGCTGTTTTTT; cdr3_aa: CASSLIWEGRSTGELFF
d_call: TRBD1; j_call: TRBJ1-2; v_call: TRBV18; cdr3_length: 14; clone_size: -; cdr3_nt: TGTGCCAGCTCACCGTCGACAGGGGACTATGGCTACACCTTC; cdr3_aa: CASSPSTGDYGYTF
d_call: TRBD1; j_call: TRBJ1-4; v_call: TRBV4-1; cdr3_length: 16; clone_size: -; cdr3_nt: TGCGCCAGCAGCCAAGCCACAGGGGCACTTAATGAAAAACTGTTTTTT; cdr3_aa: CASSQATGALNEKLFF
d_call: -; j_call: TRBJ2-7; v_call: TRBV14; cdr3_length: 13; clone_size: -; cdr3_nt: TGTGCCAGCAGCCAAGATCGGATCTACGAGCAGTACTTC; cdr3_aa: CASSQDRIYEQYF
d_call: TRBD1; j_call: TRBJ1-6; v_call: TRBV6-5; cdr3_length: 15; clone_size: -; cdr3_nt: TGTGCCAGCAGTTACTCGACAGGGGATGGATCACCCCTCCACTTT; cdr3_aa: CASSYSTGDGSPLHF
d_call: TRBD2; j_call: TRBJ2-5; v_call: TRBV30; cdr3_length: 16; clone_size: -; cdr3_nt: TGTGCCTGGAGTGGGACTAGCGGGAGGGCCTCGGAGACCCAGTACTTC; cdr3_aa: CAWSGTSGRASETQYF
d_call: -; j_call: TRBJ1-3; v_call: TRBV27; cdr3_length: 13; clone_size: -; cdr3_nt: TGTGCCAGCAGTTTATTCAAGGGAAACACCATATATTTT; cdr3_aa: CASSLFKGNTIYF
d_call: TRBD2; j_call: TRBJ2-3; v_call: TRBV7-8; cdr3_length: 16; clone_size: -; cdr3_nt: TGTGCCAGCAGCTCCGGCGGGGTGGGGGGGACAGATACGCAGTATTTT; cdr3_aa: CASSSGGVGGTDTQYF
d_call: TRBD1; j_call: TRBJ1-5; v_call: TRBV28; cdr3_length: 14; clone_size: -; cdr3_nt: TGTGCCAGCAGTTCGACAGGGCGAATCCAGCCCCAGCATTTT; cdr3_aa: CASSSTGRIQPQHF
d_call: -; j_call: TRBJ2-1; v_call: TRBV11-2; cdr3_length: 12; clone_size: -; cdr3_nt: TGTGCCAGCAGCCTCCCGGTAGGAGTGCAGTTCTTC; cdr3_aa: CASSLPVGVQFF
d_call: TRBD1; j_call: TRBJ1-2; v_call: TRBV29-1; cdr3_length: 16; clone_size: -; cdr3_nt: TGCAGCGTTGGTCCGGACAGGGGCGAAGGAATTTATGGCTACACCTTC; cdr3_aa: CSVGPDRGEGIYGYTF
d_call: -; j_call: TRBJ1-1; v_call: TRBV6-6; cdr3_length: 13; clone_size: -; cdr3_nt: TGTGCCAGCAGGAATAGACAGAACACTGAAGCTTTCTTT; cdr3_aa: CASRNRQNTEAFF
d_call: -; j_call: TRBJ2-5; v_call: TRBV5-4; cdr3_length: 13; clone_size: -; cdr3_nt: TGTGCCAGCAGCGGCCCCAGTCAGGAGACCCAGTACTTC; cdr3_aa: CASSGPSQETQYF
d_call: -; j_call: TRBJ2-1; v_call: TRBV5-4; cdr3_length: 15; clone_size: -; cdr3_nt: TGTGCCAGCAGGCCTCAGTGGGACACCTACAATGAGCAGTTCTTC; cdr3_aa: CASRPQWDTYNEQFF
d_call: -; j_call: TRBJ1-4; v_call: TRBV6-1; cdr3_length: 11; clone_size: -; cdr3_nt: TGTGCCAGCACCGTTGAGGAAAAACTGTTTTTT; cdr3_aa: CASTVEEKLFF
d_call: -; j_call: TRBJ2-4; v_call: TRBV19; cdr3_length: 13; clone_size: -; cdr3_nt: TGTGCCAGTAGGTCATTAGCCAAAAACATTCAGTACTTC; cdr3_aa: CASRSLAKNIQYF
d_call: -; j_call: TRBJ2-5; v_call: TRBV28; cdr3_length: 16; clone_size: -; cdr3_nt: TGTGCCAGCAGTTTATCCACTGGGGGTTTTCAAGAGACCCAGTACTTC; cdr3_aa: CASSLSTGGFQETQYF
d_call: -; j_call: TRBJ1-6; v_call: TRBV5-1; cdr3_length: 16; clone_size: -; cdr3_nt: TGCGCCAGCAGCTTGGCGGGGGGCTCCTATAATTCACCCCTCCACTTT; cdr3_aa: CASSLAGGSYNSPLHF
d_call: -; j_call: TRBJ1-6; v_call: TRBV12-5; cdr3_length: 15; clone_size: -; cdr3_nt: TGTGCTAGTGGTCCCTCTTGGAGAGTCGGGTCACCCCTCCACTTT; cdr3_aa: CASGPSWRVGSPLHF
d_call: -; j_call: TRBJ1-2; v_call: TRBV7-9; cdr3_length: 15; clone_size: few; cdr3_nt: TGTGCCAGCAGCGCTGCTGACGTACTCGATTATGGCTACACCTTC; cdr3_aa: CASSAADVLDYGYTF
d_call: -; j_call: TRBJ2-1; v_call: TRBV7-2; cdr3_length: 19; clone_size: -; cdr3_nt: TGTGCCAGCAGCTTAGCGCAGGTAGCTTCGGGACGGACCTACAATGAGCAGTTCTTC; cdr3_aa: CASSLAQVASGRTYNEQFF
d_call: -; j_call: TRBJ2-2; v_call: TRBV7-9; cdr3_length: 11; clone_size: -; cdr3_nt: TGTGCCAGCAGCGTAGCCAGTGAGCTGTTTTTT; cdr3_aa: CASSVASELFF
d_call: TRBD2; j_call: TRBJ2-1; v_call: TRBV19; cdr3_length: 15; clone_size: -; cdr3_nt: TGTGCCAGTAGTACTAGCGGGAGGTTGTACAATGAGCAGTTCTTC; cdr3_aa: CASSTSGRLYNEQFF
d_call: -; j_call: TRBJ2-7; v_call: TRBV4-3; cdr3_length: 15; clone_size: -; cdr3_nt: TGCGCCAGCAGCCAAGATGTGACGGAACACTACGAGCAGTACTTC; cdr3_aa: CASSQDVTEHYEQYF
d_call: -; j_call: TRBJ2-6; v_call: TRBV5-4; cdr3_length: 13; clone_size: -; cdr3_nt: TGTGCCAGCAGCATAAGTGGGGCCAACGTCCTGACTTTC; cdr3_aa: CASSISGANVLTF
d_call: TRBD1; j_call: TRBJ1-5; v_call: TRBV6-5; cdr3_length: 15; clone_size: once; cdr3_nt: TGTGCCAGCAGTAGTGGACAGGGGGCTAACCAGCCCCAGCATTTT; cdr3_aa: CASSSGQGANQPQHF
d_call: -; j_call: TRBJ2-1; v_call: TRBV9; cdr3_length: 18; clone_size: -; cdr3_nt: TGTGCCAGCAGCCCCACATCCCGGGGGTCGGGCGGCGGCAATGAGCAGTTCTTC; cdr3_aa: CASSPTSRGSGGGNEQFF
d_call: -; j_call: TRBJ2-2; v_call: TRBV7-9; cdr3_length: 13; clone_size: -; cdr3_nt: TGTGCCAGCAGCTTAACGAACACCGGGGAGCTGTTTTTT; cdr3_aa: CASSLTNTGELFF
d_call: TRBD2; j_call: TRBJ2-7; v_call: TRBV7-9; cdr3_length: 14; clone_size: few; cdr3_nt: TGTGCCAGCAGCCCCGGACTAGCGGGCTACGAGCAGTACTTC; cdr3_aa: CASSPGLAGYEQYF
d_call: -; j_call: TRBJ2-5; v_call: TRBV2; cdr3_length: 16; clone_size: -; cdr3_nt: TGTGCCAGCAGACCACAGGTCACAGTGTACCAAGAGACCCAGTACTTC; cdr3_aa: CASRPQVTVYQETQYF
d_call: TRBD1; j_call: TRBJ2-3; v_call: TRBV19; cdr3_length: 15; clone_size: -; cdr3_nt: TGTGCCAGTAGCCTAGGACAGGGGGCAACAGATACGCAGTATTTT; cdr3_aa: CASSLGQGATDTQYF
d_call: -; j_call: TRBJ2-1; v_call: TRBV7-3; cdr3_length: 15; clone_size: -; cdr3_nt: TGTGCCAGCAGCTTAACTAGCAGCACCTACAATGAGCAGTTCTTC; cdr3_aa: CASSLTSSTYNEQFF
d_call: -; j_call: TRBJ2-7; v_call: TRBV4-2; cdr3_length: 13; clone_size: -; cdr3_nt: TGTGCCAGCAGCCCACCTCACCGGAATGAGCAGTACTTC; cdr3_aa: CASSPPHRNEQYF
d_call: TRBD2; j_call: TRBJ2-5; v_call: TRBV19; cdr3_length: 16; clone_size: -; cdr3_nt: TGTGCCAGTAGTCATCCCGGGACTAGCGGGAGAGAGACCCAGTACTTC; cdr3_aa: CASSHPGTSGRETQYF
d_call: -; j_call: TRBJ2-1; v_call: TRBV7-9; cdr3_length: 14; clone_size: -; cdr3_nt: TGTGCCAGCAGCTTACTGGCTACATACAATGAGCAGTTCTTC; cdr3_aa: CASSLLATYNEQFF
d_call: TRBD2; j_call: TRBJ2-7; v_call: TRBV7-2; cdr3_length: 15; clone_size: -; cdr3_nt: TGTGCCAGCAGATCGGGAGGAAGAGCTTCCTACGAGCAGTACTTC; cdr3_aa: CASRSGGRASYEQYF
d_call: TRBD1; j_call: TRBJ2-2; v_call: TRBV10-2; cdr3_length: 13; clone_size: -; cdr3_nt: TGCGCCAGCAGTGAGGACAGGGCCGGGGAGCTGTTTTTT; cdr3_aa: CASSEDRAGELFF
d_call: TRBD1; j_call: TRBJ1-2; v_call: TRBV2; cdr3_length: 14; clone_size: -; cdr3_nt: TGTGCCAGCAGTGTGGGCAGGGGGGTGTATGGCTACACCTTC; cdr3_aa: CASSVGRGVYGYTF
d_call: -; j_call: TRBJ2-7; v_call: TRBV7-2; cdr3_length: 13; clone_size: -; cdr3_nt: TGTGCCAGCAGCTACCGGCAGTCCGACGAGCAGTACTTC; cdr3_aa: CASSYRQSDEQYF
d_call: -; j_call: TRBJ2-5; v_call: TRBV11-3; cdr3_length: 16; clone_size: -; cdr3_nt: TGTGCCAGCAGCTTAGATGGCCAAGATCCAAGGGAGACCCAGTACTTC; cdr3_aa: CASSLDGQDPRETQYF
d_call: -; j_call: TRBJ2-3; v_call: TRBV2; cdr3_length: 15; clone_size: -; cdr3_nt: TGTGCCAGCAGTTCCGGGACGGTTAGCACAGATACGCAGTATTTT; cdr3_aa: CASSSGTVSTDTQYF
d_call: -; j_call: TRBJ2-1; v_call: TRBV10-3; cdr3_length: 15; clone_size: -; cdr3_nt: TGTGCCATTTCTGAGACCGCCTTACAATACAATGAGCAGTTCTTC; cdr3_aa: CAISETALQYNEQFF
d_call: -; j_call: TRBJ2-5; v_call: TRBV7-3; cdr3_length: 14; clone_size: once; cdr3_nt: TGTGCCAGCAGCCTATCCGCCGGTGAGGAGACCCAGTACTTC; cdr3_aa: CASSLSAGEETQYF
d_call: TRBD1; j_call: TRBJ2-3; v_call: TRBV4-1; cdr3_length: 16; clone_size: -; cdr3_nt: TGCGCCAGCAGCCGATCCTGGACAGGTGGGGCAGATACGCAGTATTTT; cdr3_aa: CASSRSWTGGADTQYF
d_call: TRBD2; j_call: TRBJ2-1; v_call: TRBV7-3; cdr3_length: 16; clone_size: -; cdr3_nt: TGTGCCAGCAGCTTATTCCCTAGCGGAGGCTACAATGAGCAGTTCTTC; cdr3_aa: CASSLFPSGGYNEQFF
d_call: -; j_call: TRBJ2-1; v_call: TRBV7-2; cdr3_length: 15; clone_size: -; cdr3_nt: TGTGCCAGCAGATTCCGGGACCCAAGCTACAATGAGCAGTTCTTC; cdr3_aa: CASRFRDPSYNEQFF
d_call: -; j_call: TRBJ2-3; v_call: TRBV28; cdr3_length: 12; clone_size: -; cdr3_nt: TGTGCCAGCAGTGCACAAGGAGATACGCAGTATTTT; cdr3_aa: CASSAQGDTQYF